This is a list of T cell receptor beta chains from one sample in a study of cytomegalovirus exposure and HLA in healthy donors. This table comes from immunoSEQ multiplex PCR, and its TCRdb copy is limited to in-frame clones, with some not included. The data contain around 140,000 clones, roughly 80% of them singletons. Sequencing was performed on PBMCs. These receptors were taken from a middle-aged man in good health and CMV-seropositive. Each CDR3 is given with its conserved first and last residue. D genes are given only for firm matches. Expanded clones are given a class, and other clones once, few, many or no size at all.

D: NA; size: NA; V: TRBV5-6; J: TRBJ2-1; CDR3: CASTGTANNEQFF; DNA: TGTGCCAGCACCGGTACAGCTAACAATGAGCAGTTCTTC
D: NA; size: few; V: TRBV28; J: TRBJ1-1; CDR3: CATSSGVVLNTEAFF; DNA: TGTGCCACCTCGTCCGGGGTGGTATTGAACACTGAAGCTTTCTTT
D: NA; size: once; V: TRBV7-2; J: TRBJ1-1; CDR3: CASSSHGGLNTEAFF; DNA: TGTGCCAGCAGCTCCCACGGAGGACTTAACACTGAAGCTTTCTTT
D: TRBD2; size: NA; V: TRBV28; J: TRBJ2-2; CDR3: CASRDGRLGGELFF; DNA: TGTGCCAGCAGGGACGGGAGGCTCGGCGGGGAGCTGTTTTTT
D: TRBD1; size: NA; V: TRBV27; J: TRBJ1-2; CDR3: CASSAQGPNYGYTF; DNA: TGTGCCAGCAGTGCACAGGGGCCTAACTATGGCTACACCTTC
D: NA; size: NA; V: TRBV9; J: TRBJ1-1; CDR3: CASSVAQGGRTEAFF; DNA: TGTGCCAGCAGCGTCGCACAGGGAGGGAGAACTGAAGCTTTCTTT
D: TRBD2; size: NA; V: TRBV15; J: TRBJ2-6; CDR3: CATSRAWGLAGSGANVLTF; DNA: TGTGCCACCAGTCGAGCCTGGGGACTAGCGGGCTCTGGGGCCAACGTCCTGACTTTC
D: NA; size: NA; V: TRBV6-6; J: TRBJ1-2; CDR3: CASSQDSLYGYTF; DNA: TGTGCCAGCAGTCAAGACAGCCTCTATGGCTACACCTTC
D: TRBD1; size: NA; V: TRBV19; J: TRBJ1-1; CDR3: CASSTGQFMNTEAFF; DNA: TGTGCCAGTAGTACGGGACAGTTCATGAACACTGAAGCTTTCTTT
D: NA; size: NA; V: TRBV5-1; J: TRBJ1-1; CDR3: CASSVGARGNTEAFF; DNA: TGCGCCAGCAGCGTTGGGGCCAGGGGGAACACTGAAGCTTTCTTT
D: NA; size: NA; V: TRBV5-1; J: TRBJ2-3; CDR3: CASSTGAVQDTQYF; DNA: TGCGCCAGCTCAACGGGAGCGGTTCAAGATACGCAGTATTTT
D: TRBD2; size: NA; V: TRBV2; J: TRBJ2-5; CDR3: CASNPAGGETQYF; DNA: TGTGCCAGCAACCCAGCGGGAGGAGAGACCCAGTACTTC
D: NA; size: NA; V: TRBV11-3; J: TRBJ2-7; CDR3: CASSRESNEQYF; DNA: TGTGCCAGCAGCCGGGAGTCCAACGAGCAGTACTTC
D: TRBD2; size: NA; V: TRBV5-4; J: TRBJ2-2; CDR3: CASSVASGNSGELFF; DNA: TGTGCCAGCAGCGTGGCTAGCGGGAATTCCGGGGAGCTGTTTTTT
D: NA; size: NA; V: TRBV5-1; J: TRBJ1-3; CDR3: CASSHTDSGNTIYF; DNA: TGCGCCAGCAGCCACACCGACTCTGGAAACACCATATATTTT
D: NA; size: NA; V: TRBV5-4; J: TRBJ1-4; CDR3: CASSQGFANEKLFF; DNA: TGTGCCAGCAGCCAGGGGTTCGCTAATGAAAAACTGTTTTTT